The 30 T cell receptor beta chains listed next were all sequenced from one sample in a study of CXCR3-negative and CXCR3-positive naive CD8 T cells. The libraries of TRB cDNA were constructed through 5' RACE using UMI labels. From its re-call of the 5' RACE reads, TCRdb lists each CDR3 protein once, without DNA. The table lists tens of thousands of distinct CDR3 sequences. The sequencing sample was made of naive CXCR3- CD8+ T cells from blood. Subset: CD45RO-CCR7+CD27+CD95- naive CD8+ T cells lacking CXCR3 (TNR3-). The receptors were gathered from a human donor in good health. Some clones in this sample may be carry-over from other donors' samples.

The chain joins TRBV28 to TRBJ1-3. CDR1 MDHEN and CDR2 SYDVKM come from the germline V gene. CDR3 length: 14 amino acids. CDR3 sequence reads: CASSIRVSGNTIYF.

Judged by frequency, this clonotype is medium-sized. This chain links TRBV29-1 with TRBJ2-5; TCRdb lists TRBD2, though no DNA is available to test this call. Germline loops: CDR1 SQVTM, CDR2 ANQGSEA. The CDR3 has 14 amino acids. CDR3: CSVIPYLAEETQYF.

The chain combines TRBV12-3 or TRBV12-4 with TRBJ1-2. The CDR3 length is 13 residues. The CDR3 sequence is CASSFSPNYGYTF.

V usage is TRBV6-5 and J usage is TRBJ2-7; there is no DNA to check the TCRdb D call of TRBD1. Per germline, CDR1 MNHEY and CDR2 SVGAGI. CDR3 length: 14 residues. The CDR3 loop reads CASSAGTGLYEQYF.

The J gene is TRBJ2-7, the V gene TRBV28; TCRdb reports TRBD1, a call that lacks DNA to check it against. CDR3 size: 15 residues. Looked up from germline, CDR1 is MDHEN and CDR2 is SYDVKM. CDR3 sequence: CASSFGTGGFYEQYF.

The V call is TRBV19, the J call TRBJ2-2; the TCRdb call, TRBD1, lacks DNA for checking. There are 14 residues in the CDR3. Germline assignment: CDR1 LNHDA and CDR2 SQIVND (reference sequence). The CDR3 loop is CASSMEQGYGELFF.

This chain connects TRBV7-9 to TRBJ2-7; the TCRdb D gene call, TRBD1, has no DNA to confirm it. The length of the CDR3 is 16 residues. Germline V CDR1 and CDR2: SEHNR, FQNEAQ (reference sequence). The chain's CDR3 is CAAGQGGLPLSYEQYF. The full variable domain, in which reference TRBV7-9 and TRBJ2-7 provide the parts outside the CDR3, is DTGVSQNPRHKITKRGQNVTFRCDPISEHNRLYWYRQTLGQGPEFLTYFQNEAQLEKSRLLSDRFSAERPKGSFSTLEIQRTEQGDSAMYLCAAGQGGLPLSYEQYFGPGTRLTVT.

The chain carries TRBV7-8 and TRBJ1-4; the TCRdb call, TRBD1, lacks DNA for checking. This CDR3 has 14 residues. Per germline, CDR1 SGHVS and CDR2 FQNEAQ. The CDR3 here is CASSGRDNDEKLFF.

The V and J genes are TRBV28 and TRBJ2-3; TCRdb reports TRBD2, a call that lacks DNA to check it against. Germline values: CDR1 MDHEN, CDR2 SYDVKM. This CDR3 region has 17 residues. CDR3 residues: CASSLTLAGTSTDTQYF.

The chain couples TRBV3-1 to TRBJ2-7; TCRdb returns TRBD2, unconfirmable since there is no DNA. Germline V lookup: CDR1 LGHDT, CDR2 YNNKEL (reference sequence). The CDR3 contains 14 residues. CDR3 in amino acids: CASSQEGLSYEQYF.

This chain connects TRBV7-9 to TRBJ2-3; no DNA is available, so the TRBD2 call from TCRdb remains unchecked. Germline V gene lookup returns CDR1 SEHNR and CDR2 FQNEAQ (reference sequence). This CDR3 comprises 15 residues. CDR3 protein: CASSAATGRRDTQYF.

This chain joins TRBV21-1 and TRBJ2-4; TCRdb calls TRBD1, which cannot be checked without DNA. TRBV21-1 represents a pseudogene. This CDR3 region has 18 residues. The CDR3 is CASSKKAGQGAAKNIQYF.

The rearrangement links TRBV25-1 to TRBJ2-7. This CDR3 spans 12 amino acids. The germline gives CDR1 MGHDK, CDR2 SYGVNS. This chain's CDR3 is CASSEWVNEQYF.

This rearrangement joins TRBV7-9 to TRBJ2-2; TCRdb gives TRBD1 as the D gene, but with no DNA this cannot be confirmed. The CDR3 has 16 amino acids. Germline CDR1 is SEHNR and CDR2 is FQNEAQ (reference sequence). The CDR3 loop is CASSLTGTGTTGELFF.

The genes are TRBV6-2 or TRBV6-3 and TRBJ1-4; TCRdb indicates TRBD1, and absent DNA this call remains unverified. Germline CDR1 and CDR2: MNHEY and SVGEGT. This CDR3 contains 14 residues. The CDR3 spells CASNPDSFIEKLFF.

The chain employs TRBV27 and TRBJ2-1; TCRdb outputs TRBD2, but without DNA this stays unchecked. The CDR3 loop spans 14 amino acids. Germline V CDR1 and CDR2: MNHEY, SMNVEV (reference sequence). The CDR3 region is CASRGSGVYNEQFF.

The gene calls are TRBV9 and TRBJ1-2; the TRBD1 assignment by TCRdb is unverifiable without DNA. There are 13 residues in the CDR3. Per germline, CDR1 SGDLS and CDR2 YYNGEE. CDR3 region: CASSLGGDNGYTF.

The CDR3 spells CASQRGGLETQYF. V usage is TRBV6-2 or TRBV6-3 and J usage is TRBJ2-5; TCRdb's assignment of TRBD1 cannot be checked, as there is no DNA. Germline loops: CDR1 MNHEY, CDR2 SVGEGT. This CDR3 region has 13 residues.

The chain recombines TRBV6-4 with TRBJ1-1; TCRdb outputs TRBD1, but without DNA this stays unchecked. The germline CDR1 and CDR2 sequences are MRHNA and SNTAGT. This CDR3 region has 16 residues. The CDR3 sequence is CASSPFGEGGTTEAFF.

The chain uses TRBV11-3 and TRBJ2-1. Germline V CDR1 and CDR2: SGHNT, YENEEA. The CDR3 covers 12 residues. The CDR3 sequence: CASSSSRALQFF.

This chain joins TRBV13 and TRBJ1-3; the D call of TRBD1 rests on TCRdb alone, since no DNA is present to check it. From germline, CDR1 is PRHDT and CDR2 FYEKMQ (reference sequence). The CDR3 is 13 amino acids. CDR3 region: CASRAGAGNTIYF.

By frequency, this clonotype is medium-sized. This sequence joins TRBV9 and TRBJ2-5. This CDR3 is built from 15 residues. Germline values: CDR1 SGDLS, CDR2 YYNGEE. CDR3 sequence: CASSVEPDGKETQYF.

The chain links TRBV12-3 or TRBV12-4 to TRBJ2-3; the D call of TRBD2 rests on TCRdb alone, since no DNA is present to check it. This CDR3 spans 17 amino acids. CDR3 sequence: CASRVVGKGGITDTQYF.

CDR3 sequence reads: CATSRGREAPNEQFF. V usage is TRBV15 and J usage is TRBJ2-1; TCRdb selects TRBD2, and the lack of DNA leaves this call unchecked. There are 15 residues in the CDR3. Germline assignment: CDR1 LNHNV and CDR2 YYDKDF (reference sequence).

CDR3 amino acids: CASRPTGAVNEQFF. The chain carries TRBV18 and TRBJ2-1; TCRdb selects TRBD1, and the lack of DNA leaves this call unchecked. The CDR3 is 14 residues long. CDR1 and CDR2 from the germline V gene are KGHSH and LQKENI.

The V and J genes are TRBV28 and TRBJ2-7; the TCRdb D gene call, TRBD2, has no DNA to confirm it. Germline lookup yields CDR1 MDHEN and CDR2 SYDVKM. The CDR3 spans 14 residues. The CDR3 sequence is CASSLQVGSYEQYF.

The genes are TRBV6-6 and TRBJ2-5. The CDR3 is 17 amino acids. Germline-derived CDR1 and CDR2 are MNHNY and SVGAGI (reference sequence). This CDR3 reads CASSYSSIRLQVETQYF.

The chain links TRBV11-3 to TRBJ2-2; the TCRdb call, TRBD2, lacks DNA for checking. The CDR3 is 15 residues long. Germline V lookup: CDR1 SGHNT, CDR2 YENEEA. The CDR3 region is CASSSGTRITGELFF. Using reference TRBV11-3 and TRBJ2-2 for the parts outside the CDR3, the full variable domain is EAGVVQSPRYKIIEKKQPVAFWCNPISGHNTLYWYLQNLGQGPELLIRYENEEAVDDSQLPKDRFSAERLKGVDSTLKIQPAELGDSAVYLCASSSGTRITGELFFGEGSRLTVL.

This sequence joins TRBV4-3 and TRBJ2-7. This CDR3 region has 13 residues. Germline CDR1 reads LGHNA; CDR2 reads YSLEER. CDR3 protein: CASNQDVGYEQYF.

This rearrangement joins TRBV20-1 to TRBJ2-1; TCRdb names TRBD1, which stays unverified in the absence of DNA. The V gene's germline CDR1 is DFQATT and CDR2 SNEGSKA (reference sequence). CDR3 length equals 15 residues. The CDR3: CSARDQGTVFNEQFF.